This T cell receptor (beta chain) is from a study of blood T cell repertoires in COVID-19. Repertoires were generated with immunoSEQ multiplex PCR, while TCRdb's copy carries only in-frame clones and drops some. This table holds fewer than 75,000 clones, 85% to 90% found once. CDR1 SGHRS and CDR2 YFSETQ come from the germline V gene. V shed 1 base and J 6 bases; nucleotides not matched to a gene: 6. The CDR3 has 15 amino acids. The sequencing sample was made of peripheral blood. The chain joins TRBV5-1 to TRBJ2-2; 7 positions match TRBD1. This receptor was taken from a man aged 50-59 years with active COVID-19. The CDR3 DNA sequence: TGCGCCAGCAGCTTGAGGCAGGGGGACGCCGGGGAGCTGTTTTTT. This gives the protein CASSLRQGDAGELFF.